A single TCR beta chain is shown here with its context. The sample belongs to a study of Tregs in tolerant kidney transplant recipients. The protocol was immunoSEQ multiplex PCR, while the TCRdb copy is restricted to in-frame clones and leaves out a portion. The table includes tens of thousands of clones, under 95% detected once. Trimming took 3 bases from V and 0 from J, leaving 8 bases between them. Germline CDR1 reads GTSNPN; CDR2 reads SVGIG (reference sequence). The CDR3 length is 13 residues. Material: CD4+ T cells from blood, obtained before the transplant. The sequence was obtained from a human donor who received a combined kidney and bone marrow transplant. The gene calls are TRBV30 and TRBJ1-1; no reliable D call. This CDR3 is CAWRFTVNTEAFF. Written as DNA, the CDR3 is TGTGCCTGGAGATTCACAGTGAACACTGAAGCTTTCTTT.